Below are 5 T cell receptor beta chains sequenced from a single sample in a study of T cell changes during pregnancy in multiple sclerosis. Produced via immunoSEQ multiplex PCR; TCRdb's table is partial and in-frame only. This table holds about 70,000 clones, about 90% found once. The starting material was peripheral blood, obtained after pregnancy. The source of these receptors is a female donor with multiple sclerosis, enrolled in a pregnancy study.

The chain combines TRBV7-9 with TRBJ2-3; D might be TRBD2 (5 bases). Trimming pared 5 bases from V and 0 bases from J, leaving 6 bases between. The germline V gene has CDR1 SEHNR and CDR2 FQNEAQ (reference sequence). This CDR3 contains 13 residues. Written as DNA, the CDR3 is TGTGCCAGCAGCGGGAGCAGCACAGATACGCAGTATTTT. Amino acids: CASSGSSTDTQYF.

This chain uses TRBV6-6 with TRBJ1-2; D remains unclear. Trimming removed 5 bases at V and 4 bases at J, with 5 bases between. The germline V gene has CDR1 MNHNY and CDR2 SVGAGI (reference sequence). CDR3 length: 11 residues. Here the CDR3 reads CASSGSYGYTF. The CDR3 bases are TGTGCCAGCAGTGGGAGCTATGGCTACACCTTC.

The rearrangement links TRBV30 to TRBJ1-1; D remains ambiguous. V was cut by 4 bases and J by 6 bases, with 9 bases left in between. The CDR3 runs to 11 residues. Germline CDR1 and CDR2: GTSNPN and SVGIG (reference sequence). For the CDR3, the DNA is TGTGCCTGGAACCAACGGGCTGAAGCTTTCTTT. It translates to CAWNQRAEAFF. Together with reference TRBV30 and TRBJ1-1, the CDR3 gives the full variable domain: SQTIHQWPATLVQPVGSPLSLECTVEGTSNPNLYWYRQAAGRGLQLLFYSVGIGQISSEVPQNLSASRPQDRQFILSSKKLLLSDSGFYLCAWNQRAEAFFGQGTRLTVV.

The chain links TRBV7-9 to TRBJ1-2, with 9 bases identical to TRBD1. Trimming took 5 bases from V and 1 from J; bases not matched to a gene: 14. The CDR3 is 18 residues long. Germline V gene data show CDR1 as SEHNR and CDR2 as FQNEAQ (reference sequence). CDR3 bases: TGTGCCAGCAGCCCGCCGGACAGGGGACCGAGTAGTAACTATGGCTACACCTTC. This translates into CASSPPDRGPSSNYGYTF.

The V call is TRBV4-1, the J call TRBJ2-3; D not certain. Trimming left V 0 bases short and J 4 bases short, with 14 bases between. Looked up from germline, CDR1 is MGHRA and CDR2 is YSYEKL. The CDR3 runs 16 residues. CDR3 sequence (DNA): TGCGCCAGCAGCCAAGAAATGGGCCGCTCCGCAGATACGCAGTATTTT. Translated, it gives CASSQEMGRSADTQYF.